This T cell receptor beta chain was identified in a study of cytomegalovirus exposure and HLA in healthy donors. For the study at large: A later analysis reported the approximately 120 validation repertoires used the same platform as the approximately 650 first-cohort repertoires. Findings and caveats of the study: Some TCR beta chains (approximately 180 of them) were listed as cytomegalovirus-associated. Within the 90 to 150 validation repertoires, first-cohort TCR clusters tended to co-occur, according to a later analysis. It was reportedly the case that the classifier diagnosed cytomegalovirus status with high specificity and sensitivity.

The CDR3 covers 13 residues. V trimming: 1 base; J trimming: 3 bases; junction bases outside the gene matches: 0. Germline V gives CDR1 SGHKS, CDR2 YYEKEE (reference sequence). Concerning this clone: Its antigen remains unidentified.

The repertoire was sequenced with immunoSEQ multiplex PCR; TCRdb's copy has only in-frame clones and lacks some. The sample records roughly 120,000 clones, approximately 88% being singletons. This receptor was identified in a woman under 30 in good health and CMV-seropositive. This chain links TRBV5-5 with TRBJ1-2; 7 nucleotides agree with TRBD1. The specimen sequenced was PBMCs. DNA of the CDR3: TGTGCCAGCAGCTTGACAGGGGACTATGGCTACACCTTC. Protein product: CASSLTGDYGYTF.